Below, 16 T cell receptor beta chains from the same sample are listed, as sequenced in a study of blood T cell repertoires in COVID-19. Profiled with immunoSEQ multiplex PCR; TCRdb holds only in-frame clones, not every one. In the table there are under 350,000 clones, just under 90% of which are singletons. The sample was peripheral blood. The receptors were gathered from a woman aged 25 to 39 with COVID-19, enrolled during active disease.

J is TRBJ2-1 and V is TRBV4-3; tentative D call: TRBD1 (6 bases). Trimming left V 4 bases short and J 7 bases short, with 26 bases between. Per the germline V gene, CDR1 is LGHNA and CDR2 is YSLEER. The CDR3 has 18 residues. The CDR3 region is CASSPQPLGQGRTNEQFF. CDR3 bases: TGCGCCAGCAGCCCTCAGCCTCTGGGGCAGGGGAGAACTAATGAGCAGTTCTTC.

This chain joins TRBV6-2 or TRBV6-3 and TRBJ2-2; TRBD2 aligns across 9 bases. V shed 3 bases, J shed 7 bases, and the junction held 9 bases outside the gene matches. Germline CDR1 reads MNHEY; CDR2 reads SVGEGT. This CDR3 comprises 16 residues. In nucleotides, the CDR3 is TGTGCCAGCAGTTATACTCGCGGGGGGGCCGGCGGGGAGCTGTTTTTT. This translates into CASSYTRGGAGGELFF.

The chain couples TRBV13 to TRBJ2-1, with D unclear. V was clipped by 2 bases and J by 8 bases, with 4 bases between them. The V gene's germline CDR1 is PRHDT and CDR2 FYEKMQ (reference sequence). CDR3 size: 11 residues. CDR3 DNA: TGTGCCAGCAGCTTACGGTATGAGCAGTTCTTC. It encodes CASSLRYEQFF.

The V call is TRBV3-1 (or the pseudogene TRBV3-2), the J call TRBJ2-1; weak D call: TRBD2 (5 bases). CDR1 and CDR2 from the germline V gene are LGHDT and YNNKEL (reference sequence). V lost 1 base, J lost 5 bases, and 15 bases lay in between. The CDR3 has 16 amino acids. CDR3 in amino acids: CASSQGLFTGNNEQFF. The CDR3 coding sequence is TGTGCCAGCAGCCAAGGTCTCTTTACGGGGAACAATGAGCAGTTCTTC.

The genes are TRBV7-2 and TRBJ1-1; perhaps TRBD1 as D (6 bases). The CDR3 loop spans 13 amino acids. CDR1 and CDR2 from the germline V gene are SGHTA and FQGNSA. Trimming cost V 0 bases and J 5 bases, with 7 bases left between them. This CDR3 is CASSLAQGTEAFF. The CDR3 DNA reads as TGTGCCAGCAGCTTAGCGCAGGGGACTGAAGCTTTCTTT.

The chain combines TRBV2 with TRBJ2-3; D is unresolved. The CDR3 has 13 residues. Germline V gives CDR1 SNHLY, CDR2 FYNNEI. Trimming cost V 4 bases and J 4 bases, with 9 bases left between them. The CDR3: CASSVLASDTQYF. DNA of the CDR3: TGTGCCAGCAGTGTATTAGCCTCAGATACGCAGTATTTT.

The chain is built from TRBV19 and TRBJ1-4; no definite D call. Trimming removed 6 bases from V and 0 bases from J, with 11 bases in between. This CDR3 is 15 amino acids long. Germline V lookup: CDR1 LNHDA, CDR2 SQIVND (reference sequence). The CDR3 coding sequence is TGTGCCAGTAGGGAGCATAGTGCAACTAATGAAAAACTGTTTTTT. Its translation is CASREHSATNEKLFF.

V usage is TRBV28 and J usage is TRBJ1-2; D is ambiguous. The V end was cut by 8 bases, the J end by 0 bases, with 10 bases between. The CDR3 is made up of 13 amino acids. Germline values: CDR1 MDHEN, CDR2 SYDVKM. DNA of the CDR3: TGTGCCAGCCATGGGAGGACTAACTATGGCTACACCTTC. Its translation: CASHGRTNYGYTF.

The CDR3 DNA reads as TGTGCCAGCAGCTCCAGGACTAGCGGGGGGCTCCGGGATACGCAGTATTTT. Translation: CASSSRTSGGLRDTQYF. V is TRBV7-9 and J is TRBJ2-3; 14 nucleotides agree with TRBD2. The CDR3 is 17 amino acids. Germline assignment: CDR1 SEHNR and CDR2 FQNEAQ (reference sequence). With 4 bases clipped from V and 6 bases from J, the junction kept 9 bases outside the gene matches.

V gene TRBV4-1 combines with J gene TRBJ1-3; a weak D match, TRBD1 (5 bases). V lost 1 base and J 0 bases, leaving 10 bases between the germline ends. Germline V gives CDR1 MGHRA, CDR2 YSYEKL. This CDR3 is built from 16 residues. The CDR3 protein is CASSQGRGYSGNTIYF. The CDR3 nucleotides are TGCGCCAGCAGCCAAGGAAGGGGCTACTCTGGAAACACCATATATTTT.

The J gene is TRBJ1-4, the V gene TRBV6-5; 9 positions match TRBD1. CDR3 length equals 15 residues. V lost 4 bases, J lost 5 bases, and 5 bases stayed unmatched. Germline-derived CDR1 and CDR2 are MNHEY and SVGAGI. The CDR3 spells CASSSIQGANEKLFF. CDR3 sequence (DNA): TGTGCCAGCAGTTCGATACAGGGGGCAAATGAAAAACTGTTTTTT.

The count of this clone is one. This rearrangement joins TRBV7-2 to TRBJ1-1; possible D gene TRBD1, 5 bases. The CDR3 spans 13 residues. V was pared by 5 bases and J by 10 bases, with 17 bases between. Per germline, CDR1 SGHTA and CDR2 FQGNSA. CDR3 nucleotides: TGTGCCAGCAGCGCCCGCGGGGCCGTCGGAGCTTTCTTT. Amino acids: CASSARGAVGAFF. Using reference TRBV7-2 and TRBJ1-1 for the parts outside the CDR3, the full variable domain is GAGVSQSPSNKVTEKGKDVELRCDPISGHTALYWYRQSLGQGLEFLIYFQGNSAPDKSGLPSDRFSAERTGGSVSTLTIQRTQQEDSAVYLCASSARGAVGAFFGQGTRLTVV.

The chain couples TRBV6-2 or TRBV6-3 to TRBJ1-1; no clear D gene. Trimming stripped 0 bases from V and 7 bases from J, with 15 bases between. The germline V gene encodes CDR1 MNHEY and CDR2 SVGEGT. CDR3 size: 15 residues. The CDR3 DNA is TGTGCCAGCAGTTACTCCGTAGGCGGAAGCCTTGAAGCTTTCTTT. Protein: CASSYSVGGSLEAFF.

The gene calls are TRBV12-5 and TRBJ2-3, with 9 bases lining up with TRBD2. V was pared by 6 bases and J by 1 base, with 11 bases of the junction left unmatched. Germline CDR1 LGHNT, CDR2 FRNRAP. This CDR3 is built from 17 residues. CDR3 coding DNA: TGTGCTAGTGGGTTCTCCCAGACTAGCGGAGGCACAGATACGCAGTATTTT. It translates to CASGFSQTSGGTDTQYF.

The chain combines TRBV5-4 with TRBJ2-7, with 16 bases matching TRBD2. CDR3 size: 18 residues. Trimming removed 2 bases from V and 9 bases from J; junction bases left unmatched: 14. Germline V gives CDR1 SGHNT, CDR2 YYREEE (reference sequence). CDR3 in amino acids: CASSLQPGTSGGGIWQYV. The CDR3 DNA sequence: TGTGCCAGCAGCTTACAACCGGGGACTAGCGGGGGGGGAATCTGGCAGTACGTC.

This sequence joins TRBV5-1 and TRBJ2-1; weak D call: TRBD1 (6 bases). The ends were cut back, 4 bases at V and 0 bases at J, with 17 bases in the middle. CDR3 size: 17 residues. Germline CDR1 reads SGHRS; CDR2 reads YFSETQ. The CDR3 nucleotides read TGCGCCAGCAGCCCAAATGGACAGCGGAGCTCCTACAATGAGCAGTTCTTC. As protein: CASSPNGQRSSYNEQFF. Using reference TRBV5-1 and TRBJ2-1 for the parts outside the CDR3, the full variable domain is KAGVTQTPRYLIKTRGQQVTLSCSPISGHRSVSWYQQTPGQGLQFLFEYFSETQRNKGNFPGRFSGRQFSNSRSEMNVSTLELGDSALYLCASSPNGQRSSYNEQFFGPGTRLTVL.